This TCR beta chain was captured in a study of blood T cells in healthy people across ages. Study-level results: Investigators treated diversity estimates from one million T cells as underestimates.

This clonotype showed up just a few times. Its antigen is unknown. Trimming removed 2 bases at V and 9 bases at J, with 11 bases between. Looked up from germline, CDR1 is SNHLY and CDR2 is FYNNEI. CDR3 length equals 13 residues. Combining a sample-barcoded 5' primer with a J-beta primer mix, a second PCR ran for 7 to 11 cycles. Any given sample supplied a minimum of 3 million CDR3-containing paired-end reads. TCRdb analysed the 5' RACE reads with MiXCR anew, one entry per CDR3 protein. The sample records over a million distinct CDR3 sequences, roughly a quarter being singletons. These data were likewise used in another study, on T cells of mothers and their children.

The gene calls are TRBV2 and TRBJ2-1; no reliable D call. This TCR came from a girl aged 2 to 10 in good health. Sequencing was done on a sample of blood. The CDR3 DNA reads TGTGCCAGCAGTGAATATTTCAGTCTTGAGCAGTTCTTC. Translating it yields CASSEYFSLEQFF.